Below, 5 T cell receptor beta chains from the same sample are listed, as sequenced in a study of blood T cell repertoires in COVID-19. Data came from immunoSEQ multiplex PCR; TCRdb stores just in-frame clones and leaves some out. This repertoire shows approximately 150,000 clones, 84% found once; its top ten account for around 9%. Sample: peripheral blood. The receptor source for this set is a young man with COVID-19, enrolled during active disease.

The chain links TRBV7-2 to TRBJ2-7, with TRBD1 as a possible D gene (5 bases). Trimming shortened V by 5 bases and J by 5 bases, and 22 bases separated the two germline ends. Looked up from germline, CDR1 is SGHTA and CDR2 is FQGNSA. The CDR3 is 16 amino acids. CDR3 bases: TGTGCCAGCAGCAGCCCTGGAGAGACAGCCGTCCACGAGCAGTACTTC. Protein: CASSSPGETAVHEQYF. The full variable domain, completed using reference TRBV7-2 and TRBJ2-7, is GAGVSQSPSNKVTEKGKDVELRCDPISGHTALYWYRQSLGQGLEFLIYFQGNSAPDKSGLPSDRFSAERTGGSVSTLTIQRTQQEDSAVYLCASSSPGETAVHEQYFGPGTRLTVT.

V and J are TRBV6-5 and TRBJ1-5; D is unclear. Germline assignment: CDR1 MNHEY and CDR2 SVGAGI. V gave up 4 bases and J gave up 3 bases, with 7 bases separating them. The CDR3 spans 13 residues. The CDR3 loop reads CASSSLPNQPQHF. The CDR3 DNA is TGTGCCAGCAGTTCCCTTCCCAATCAGCCCCAGCATTTT.

V gene TRBV7-2 combines with J gene TRBJ2-1; D is possibly TRBD1 (5 bases). The CDR3 contains 13 residues. Germline lookup yields CDR1 SGHTA and CDR2 FQGNSA. V was pared by 3 bases and J by 4 bases, with 7 bases between. The CDR3 loop is CASSFNRYNEQFF. The DNA for the CDR3 is TGTGCCAGCAGCTTCAACAGGTACAATGAGCAGTTCTTC.

The chain is built from TRBV9 and TRBJ2-1; TRBD2 aligns across 8 bases. This CDR3 comprises 14 residues. Germline CDR1 SGDLS, CDR2 YYNGEE. V gave up 4 bases and J gave up 6 bases; unmatched junction bases: 6. The CDR3 loop is CASSSPGTSNEQFF. The CDR3 DNA is TGTGCCAGCAGCTCCCCCGGGACTAGCAATGAGCAGTTCTTC.

The gene calls are TRBV5-6 and TRBJ2-1, with D perhaps TRBD2 (5 bases). There are 14 residues in the CDR3. Per germline, CDR1 SGHDT and CDR2 YYEEEE. Trimming stripped 2 bases from V and 4 bases from J, with 10 bases between. The chain's CDR3 is CASSLGLVYNEQFF. CDR3 nucleotides: TGTGCCAGCAGCTTAGGACTCGTGTACAATGAGCAGTTCTTC.